This passage covers 17 T cell receptor beta chains from one sample sequenced in a study of blood T cell repertoires in COVID-19. Data came from immunoSEQ multiplex PCR; TCRdb stores just in-frame clones and leaves some out. The sample shows 110,000 to 150,000 clones, roughly three quarters of them seen only once. The sample taken for sequencing was PBMCs or T cells enriched from blood (not recorded which). The receptors shown here come from a woman aged 45-65 years who had recovered from COVID-19.

This chain uses TRBV5-1 with TRBJ2-7; D uncertain. Trimming left V 0 bases short and J 3 bases short, with 13 bases between. Germline CDR1 SGHRS, CDR2 YFSETQ. The CDR3 loop spans 15 amino acids. Here the CDR3 DNA reads TGCGCCAGCAGCTTGGGACATCCTGGTAACTACGAGCAGTACGTC. This codes for CASSLGHPGNYEQYV.

The chain is built from TRBV5-1 and TRBJ1-6; 11 nucleotides line up with TRBD1. V lost 4 bases, J lost 9 bases, and 6 bases stayed unmatched. The germline gives CDR1 SGHRS, CDR2 YFSETQ. The CDR3 runs to 15 residues. As DNA, the CDR3 is TGCGCCAGCAGCCCCACCGGGACAGGGGGTTCACCCCTCCACTTT. Translating gives CASSPTGTGGSPLHF.

The CDR3 spells CASSGGADVNNEQFF. The CDR3 nucleotides are TGTGCCAGCAGCGGAGGGGCCGACGTGAACAATGAGCAGTTCTTC. The chain couples TRBV5-8 to TRBJ2-1; D is perhaps TRBD2 (6 bases). The V end was cut by 4 bases, the J end by 5 bases, with 16 bases between. This CDR3 spans 15 amino acids. The germline gives CDR1 SGHTS, CDR2 YDEGEE.

V and J are TRBV5-1 and TRBJ1-1; 8 nucleotides align to TRBD1. J lost 6 bases, V lost 3 bases, and 10 bases had no gene match. Germline-derived CDR1 and CDR2 are SGHRS and YFSETQ. The CDR3 has 15 residues. This chain's CDR3 is CASSSTGQGAAEAFF. The CDR3 DNA follows: TGCGCCAGCAGCTCTACAGGGCAGGGGGCTGCTGAAGCTTTCTTT.

The rearrangement links TRBV5-6 to TRBJ2-5, with 11 bases identical to TRBD1. Trimming took 1 base from V and 7 from J; bases not matched to a gene: 9. There are 16 residues in the CDR3. Per the germline V gene, CDR1 is SGHDT and CDR2 is YYEEEE. CDR3 DNA sequence: TGTGCCAGCAGCTTGCCTTTAGGGACAGGGGGTGGGACCCAGTACTTC. This codes for CASSLPLGTGGGTQYF.

The chain is built from TRBV7-3 and TRBJ2-5, with D unresolved. CDR3 length: 13 residues. Trimming took off 4 bases at V and 5 bases at J, with 11 bases between the two ends. CDR1 and CDR2 (germline): SGHTA, FQGTGA. The CDR3 DNA is TGTGCCAGCAGCTCCGGTCGGTGGGAGACCCAGTACTTC. Its translation: CASSSGRWETQYF.

This clone was recorded once. The CDR3 sequence: CASTEDTSGNTIYF. The CDR3 DNA reads as TGTGCCAGCACCGAGGATACCTCTGGAAACACCATATATTTT. The J gene is TRBJ1-3, the V gene TRBV7-9; D is ambiguous. V lost 7 bases, J lost 0 bases, and 10 bases lay in between. CDR1 is SEHNR, CDR2 FQNEAQ, per germline (reference sequence). The CDR3 totals 14 residues.

The V gene is TRBV27, the J gene TRBJ1-5; D perhaps matches TRBD1 (6 bases). In germline, CDR1 is MNHEY, CDR2 SMNVEV (reference sequence). This CDR3 has 14 residues. V lost 6 bases and J lost 3, with 12 bases in between. DNA of the CDR3: TGTGCCAGCAGCCGCCACAGGGCCAATCAGCCCCAGCATTTT. Its protein is CASSRHRANQPQHF.

The rearrangement uses TRBV6-4 and TRBJ1-4, with 7 bases identical to TRBD1. Per the germline V gene, CDR1 is MRHNA and CDR2 is SNTAGT. The CDR3 sequence is 14 residues long. V dropped 5 bases and J dropped 7; count of bases not matched to a gene: 7. CDR3 sequence (DNA): TGTGCCAGCAGTCCGGACAGGACAAGTGAAAAACTGTTTTTT. It is translated as CASSPDRTSEKLFF.

DNA of the CDR3: TGTGCCAGTAGTGCTAGCCAGAAGGGCTACACCTTC. Its translation is CASSASQKGYTF. J is TRBJ1-2 and V is TRBV19, with no clear D. This CDR3 has 12 residues. Germline V CDR1 and CDR2: LNHDA, SQIVND (reference sequence). V dropped 5 bases and J dropped 8 bases, with 12 bases sitting between them.

A single count supports this clone. The V gene is TRBV2, the J gene TRBJ2-3; TRBD2 might be the D (7 bases). Germline V gene sequence: CDR1 SNHLY, CDR2 FYNNEI. The length of the CDR3 is 15 residues. Trimming removed 4 bases from V and 4 bases from J, with 15 bases in between. CDR3 sequence reads: CASSVFKGGADTQYF. CDR3 DNA sequence: TGTGCCAGCAGTGTGTTCAAGGGGGGGGCAGATACGCAGTATTTT.

This chain links TRBV5-5 with TRBJ1-1, with D possibly TRBD1 on 6 matching bases. This CDR3 spans 14 amino acids. V was shortened by 6 bases and J by 1 base, with 13 bases between the two germline ends. Germline V gene sequence: CDR1 SGHKS, CDR2 YYEKEE (reference sequence). CDR3 sequence (DNA): TGTGCCAGCACCCGACAGGCTGGGAACACTGAAGCTTTCTTT. Protein: CASTRQAGNTEAFF.

The chain uses TRBV9 and TRBJ1-2; the D gene is possibly TRBD1 (5 bases). The germline V and J ends were trimmed by 3 bases and 4 bases, with 10 bases remaining between them. This CDR3 has 13 amino acids. The V gene's germline CDR1 is SGDLS and CDR2 YYNGEE. The CDR3: CASSADSFYGYTF. The CDR3 bases are TGTGCCAGCAGCGCCGACAGTTTCTATGGCTACACCTTC.

V and J are TRBV4-1 and TRBJ2-3; D possibly corresponds to TRBD1 (5 bases). With 0 bases removed from V and 2 bases from J, the gap between germline ends came to 15 bases. The CDR3 has 17 amino acids. Germline V gives CDR1 MGHRA, CDR2 YSYEKL. CDR3 nucleotide sequence: TGCGCCAGCAGCCAAGATAGTCCTTGGGGCTCCACAGATACGCAGTATTTT. This sequence encodes CASSQDSPWGSTDTQYF.

The chain uses TRBV15 and TRBJ1-1; D ambiguous. The CDR3 sequence is 13 residues long. Trimming pared 3 bases from V and 4 bases from J, leaving 9 bases between. In germline, CDR1 is LNHNV, CDR2 YYDKDF (reference sequence). The CDR3 nucleotides are TGTGCCACCAGCAGTGGCGGTGGCACTGAAGCTTTCTTT. Translation: CATSSGGGTEAFF.

The V call is TRBV5-1, the J call TRBJ1-4; 9 nucleotides match TRBD1. V lost 2 bases and J lost 7; bases outside the gene matches: 6. CDR1 is SGHRS and CDR2 is YFSETQ in the germline V gene. The CDR3 totals 15 residues. This CDR3 is CASSLQGALGEKLFF. The DNA of the CDR3 is TGCGCCAGCAGCTTACAGGGGGCTTTGGGTGAAAAACTGTTTTTT.

The CDR3 loop is CASRWRGRGETQYF. The CDR3 DNA reads as TGTGCCAGCAGGTGGAGGGGGCGAGGGGAGACCCAGTACTTC. V usage is TRBV27 and J usage is TRBJ2-5, with D perhaps matching TRBD1 (7 bases). The CDR3 totals 14 residues. Germline loops: CDR1 MNHEY, CDR2 SMNVEV (reference sequence). With 6 bases removed from V and 5 bases from J, the gap between germline ends came to 16 bases.